What follows is one T cell receptor beta chain and its context. The cohort comprised individuals with locally advanced or metastatic urothelial carcinoma. PCRs each included synthetic TCR analog templates spiked in. Sequenced by immunoSEQ multiplex PCR; TCRdb stores in-frame clones only, minus some. The table lists about 71,000 clones, roughly nine tenths of them singletons. This sample was included in a study of PD-L1 blockade in urothelial cancer. Study summary: Patients had received 0 to 3 prior chemotherapy regimens. Once treatment had started, blood was analyzed at 3 weeks (second dose) and again at 6 weeks.

The V and J ends lost 1 base and 3 bases respectively, with 12 bases between them. The germline V gene has CDR1 SNHLY and CDR2 FYNNEI. The CDR3 has 15 residues. The clonotype originates from a man aged 55-75 years with urothelial cancer. The specimen comprised PBMCs, sampled around atezolizumab (anti-PD-L1) treatment. The chain recombines TRBV2 with TRBJ1-2, with TRBD1 as a possible D gene (6 bases). The CDR3 loop is CASSEDRRGYYGYTF. CDR3 nucleotide sequence: TGTGCCAGCAGTGAAGATCGTAGGGGGTACTATGGCTACACCTTC.